The source of this T cell receptor (beta chain) is a study of cytomegalovirus exposure and HLA in healthy donors. Findings of the study overall: A later analysis reportedly found fewer N-insertions in an Asian-associated ancestry cluster than the approximately 700-donor mean.

In the PCR, 60 Vbeta and 13 Jbeta primers were used. Sequenced by immunoSEQ multiplex PCR; TCRdb stores in-frame clones only, minus some. The sample has around 170,000 clones; around 80% are singletons. Of note for this clone: Its specificity is unknown.

Germline CDR1 and CDR2: MDHEN and SYDVKM. V gave up 6 bases and J gave up 6 bases, with 18 bases separating them. The CDR3 has 15 amino acids. The sequence derives from a woman between 40 and 50 years old in good health and CMV-seronegative. This rearrangement joins TRBV28 to TRBJ2-1; TRBD1 might be the D (6 bases). Sequencing was done on a sample of PBMCs. This CDR3 is CASSSGTNPTNEQFF. DNA for the CDR3: TGTGCCAGCAGCTCCGGGACAAACCCTACCAATGAGCAGTTCTTC.